Shown below are 14 T cell receptor beta chains from a single sample sequenced in a study of blood T cells in healthy people across ages. Alongside a J-beta primer mix, a sample-barcoded 5' primer served in a second PCR lasting roughly 7 to 11 cycles. TCRdb called the 5' RACE reads again in MiXCR, with one record for every CDR3 protein. The sample consists of about 680,000 distinct CDR3 sequences, 45% to 50% of them appearing once. Specimen: blood. All receptors come from a woman aged 55-75 years in good health.

V usage is TRBV5-1 and J usage is TRBJ2-1; D unresolved. V lost 4 bases and J lost 7, with 12 bases in between. Germline loops: CDR1 SGHRS, CDR2 YFSETQ. This CDR3 is built from 13 residues. Here the CDR3 DNA reads TGCGCCAGCAGCCATGACGCTTCTAATGAGCAGTTCTTC. It translates to CASSHDASNEQFF.

This clonotype has more than one count but fewer than ten. The chain combines TRBV6-2 or TRBV6-3 with TRBJ2-1; TRBD1 agrees at 10 bases. CDR1 is MNHEY, CDR2 SVGEGT, per germline. V lost 6 bases and J lost 5; bases outside the gene matches: 16. The CDR3 totals 18 residues. The CDR3 is CASSGQGVNSLPDNEQFF. In DNA form, the CDR3 reads TGTGCCAGCAGCGGACAGGGGGTTAACTCACTGCCCGACAATGAGCAGTTCTTC.

This clonotype was seen a few times. The CDR3 DNA reads as TGTGCCAGCAGCTTAAATCCAGCGGGAGGCGGGGTAGCTGGTACGCAGTATTTT. Its translation is CASSLNPAGGGVAGTQYF. J is TRBJ2-3 and V is TRBV7-2; 9 nucleotides match TRBD2. Trimming removed 2 bases from V and 8 bases from J; junction bases left unmatched: 17. The CDR3 loop spans 18 amino acids. CDR1 is SGHTA and CDR2 is FQGNSA in the germline V gene. Full variable domain (outside the CDR3, taken from reference TRBV7-2 and TRBJ2-3): GAGVSQSPSNKVTEKGKDVELRCDPISGHTALYWYRQSLGQGLEFLIYFQGNSAPDKSGLPSDRFSAERTGGSVSTLTIQRTQQEDSAVYLCASSLNPAGGGVAGTQYFGPGTRLTVL.

The table lists this clonotype with many counts. The CDR3 reads CASSLSGSSGRFYEQYF. CDR3 DNA sequence: TGTGCCAGCAGTTTATCGGGGTCTAGCGGGAGGTTCTACGAGCAGTACTTC. The J gene is TRBJ2-7, the V gene TRBV27; 11 positions match TRBD2. CDR1 MNHEY and CDR2 SMNVEV come from the germline V gene (reference sequence). Germline trimming cut 0 bases from V and 3 bases from J; bases unmatched to any gene: 7. CDR3 size: 17 residues.

This chain links TRBV20-1 with TRBJ2-3; 11 nucleotides agree with TRBD2. V lost 0 bases and J lost 0; bases outside the gene matches: 8. The CDR3 is made up of 18 amino acids. Germline V CDR1 and CDR2: DFQATT, SNEGSKA (reference sequence). The CDR3 DNA reads as TGCAGTGCTAGAGATACGCGAGGGACTAGCGGAAGCACAGATACGCAGTATTTT. The encoded protein is CSARDTRGTSGSTDTQYF.

This sequence joins TRBV7-2 and TRBJ2-7; D is undetermined. Deletions cut 3 bases from V and 3 bases from J, with 9 bases between. CDR1 SGHTA and CDR2 FQGNSA come from the germline V gene. This CDR3 is built from 13 residues. The CDR3 DNA follows: TGTGCCAGCAGCTTTCTTAGAGGCTACGAGCAGTACTTC. It encodes CASSFLRGYEQYF. Drawing the rest from reference TRBV7-2 and TRBJ2-7, the complete variable domain is GAGVSQSPSNKVTEKGKDVELRCDPISGHTALYWYRQSLGQGLEFLIYFQGNSAPDKSGLPSDRFSAERTGGSVSTLTIQRTQQEDSAVYLCASSFLRGYEQYFGPGTRLTVT.

This clonotype was observed a few times. V and J are TRBV12-5 and TRBJ2-5; D may correspond to TRBD1 or TRBD2 (5 bases each). CDR1 and CDR2 (germline): LGHNT, FRNRAP. The V end lost 3 bases, the J end lost 3 bases, and 17 bases lay between the germline ends. The CDR3 loop spans 16 amino acids. The CDR3 reads CASGFRPGPGEETQYF. The CDR3 region has the DNA TGTGCTAGTGGTTTCCGGCCGGGACCTGGGGAAGAGACCCAGTACTTC.

This clonotype was detected a few times. This chain connects TRBV7-2 to TRBJ1-4; tentative D call: TRBD1 (5 bases). This CDR3 has 15 residues. Germline CDR1 is SGHTA and CDR2 is FQGNSA. Trimming stripped 5 bases from V and 0 bases from J, with 10 bases between. CDR3 in DNA: TGTGCCAGCAGCCACGGGACCGCAACTAATGAAAAACTGTTTTTT. As protein: CASSHGTATNEKLFF.

This chain uses TRBV28 with TRBJ1-5, with TRBD1 matching over 7 bases. The CDR3 has 13 residues. V shed 5 bases and J 7 bases; nucleotides not matched to a gene: 5. Germline V CDR1 and CDR2: MDHEN, SYDVKM. DNA of the CDR3: TGTGCCAGCAGTAATACAGGGGCACAGCCCCAGCATTTT. Amino acids: CASSNTGAQPQHF.

The chain employs TRBV20-1 and TRBJ2-4, with TRBD2 matching 12 bases. The better agreement between TRBJ2-7 and the DNA end casts doubt on the J call. Per germline, CDR1 DFQATT and CDR2 SNEGSKA (reference sequence). The CDR3 is made up of 14 amino acids. CDR3 amino acids: CSASRGLAGFEQYF. In DNA form, the CDR3 reads TGCAGTGCTAGCCGCGGACTAGCGGGATTCGAGCAGTACTTC.

This sequence joins TRBV20-1 and TRBJ2-1; 8 bases match TRBD2. Trimming took 4 bases from V and 4 from J; bases not matched to a gene: 6. CDR3 length: 14 amino acids. The germline gives CDR1 DFQATT, CDR2 SNEGSKA (reference sequence). CDR3 loop: CSANGGGLYNEQFF. The CDR3 region has the DNA TGCAGTGCTAACGGGGGGGGCTTGTACAATGAGCAGTTCTTC.

This clonotype was seen a single time. V gene TRBV6-6 combines with J gene TRBJ2-1; D remains ambiguous. Germline V gene data show CDR1 as MNHNY and CDR2 as SVGAGI (reference sequence). V lost 0 bases to trimming and J lost 7 bases, with 7 bases between them. This CDR3 has 13 residues. DNA of the CDR3: TGTGCCAGCAGTTACTCGGCGCAGAATGAGCAGTTCTTC. The encoded protein is CASSYSAQNEQFF.

This clonotype has just a few counts. The chain employs TRBV5-1 and TRBJ2-5; 8 bases match TRBD2. V shed 2 bases, J shed 4 bases, and the junction held 7 bases outside the gene matches. Germline CDR1 is SGHRS and CDR2 is YFSETQ. The CDR3 length is 15 residues. The CDR3 reads CASSFTGGPRETQYF. CDR3 in DNA: TGCGCCAGCAGCTTCACGGGAGGGCCTAGAGAGACCCAGTACTTC.

The genes are TRBV28 and TRBJ1-1, with D possibly being TRBD1 (5 bases). Trimming cost V 2 bases and J 6 bases, with 10 bases left between them. There are 13 residues in the CDR3. The V gene's germline CDR1 is MDHEN and CDR2 SYDVKM. The CDR3 region is CASSLETDPEAFF. The CDR3 DNA reads as TGTGCCAGCAGTTTAGAGACAGACCCTGAAGCTTTCTTT.